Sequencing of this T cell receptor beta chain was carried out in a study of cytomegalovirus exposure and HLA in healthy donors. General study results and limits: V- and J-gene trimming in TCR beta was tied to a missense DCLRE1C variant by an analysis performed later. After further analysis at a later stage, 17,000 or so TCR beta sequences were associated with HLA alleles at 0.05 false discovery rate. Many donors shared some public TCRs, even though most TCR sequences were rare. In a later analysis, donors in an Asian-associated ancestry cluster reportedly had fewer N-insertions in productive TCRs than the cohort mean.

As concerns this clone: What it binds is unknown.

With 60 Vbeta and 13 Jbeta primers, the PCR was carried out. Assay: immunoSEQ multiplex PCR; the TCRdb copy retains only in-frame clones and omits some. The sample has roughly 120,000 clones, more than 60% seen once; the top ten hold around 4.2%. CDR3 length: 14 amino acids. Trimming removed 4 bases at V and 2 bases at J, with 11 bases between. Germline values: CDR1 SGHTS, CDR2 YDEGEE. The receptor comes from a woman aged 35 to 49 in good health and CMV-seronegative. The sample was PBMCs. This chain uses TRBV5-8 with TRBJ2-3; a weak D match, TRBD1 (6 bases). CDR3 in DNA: TGTGCCAGCAGCATGGGGGCCGTCACAGATACGCAGTATTTT. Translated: CASSMGAVTDTQYF.